The 27 T cell receptor beta chains reported below all come from one sample, sequenced in a study of shared clonotypes between healthy human individuals. Some clones are missing from TCRdb's copy, which holds only in-frame ones; the method was immunoSEQ multiplex PCR. The table shows roughly 2.2 million clones, with 85% to 95% occurring only once. Specimen: naive CD4+ T cells from PBMCs. The subset was: CD45RA+ positively selected. All receptors come from a young man in good health. Some clones in this sample may be carry-over from other donors' samples.

The rearrangement uses TRBV27 and TRBJ2-7, with D hard to call. Trimming took off 2 bases at V and 6 bases at J, with 14 bases between the two ends. In germline, CDR1 is MNHEY, CDR2 SMNVEV (reference sequence). There are 14 residues in the CDR3. As DNA, the CDR3 is TGTGCCAGCAGTTTACGTGCCAGTCGCTTCGAGCAGTACTTC. It yields the protein CASSLRASRFEQYF.

Concerning this clone: This CDR3 is also generated by other DNA sequences in the sample. The CDR3 is CASSLIAGYNEQFF. DNA for the CDR3: TGCGCCAGCAGCTTAATCGCCGGATACAATGAGCAGTTCTTC. The chain carries TRBV5-1 and TRBJ2-1; no reliable D call. From germline, CDR1 is SGHRS and CDR2 YFSETQ. The CDR3 has 14 amino acids. Trimming took 2 bases from V and 4 from J, leaving 10 bases between them.

The chain uses TRBV4-1 and TRBJ1-5; D is unclear. CDR3 length equals 15 residues. CDR1 and CDR2 from the germline V gene are MGHRA and YSYEKL. The V end lost 1 base, the J end lost 4 bases, and 11 bases lay between the germline ends. The CDR3 loop reads CASSQGRQTNQPQHF. The CDR3 DNA is TGCGCCAGCAGCCAAGGGCGGCAGACGAATCAGCCCCAGCATTTT.

The chain recombines TRBV7-2 with TRBJ1-5; 8 nucleotides match TRBD1. The germline V gene has CDR1 SGHTA and CDR2 FQGNSA. Germline trimming cut 5 bases from V and 4 bases from J; bases unmatched to any gene: 10. The CDR3 has 16 residues. CDR3 sequence: CASSRGQAAWNQPQHF. The CDR3 DNA reads as TGTGCCAGCAGCCGGGGACAGGCGGCGTGGAATCAGCCCCAGCATTTT.

The chain has TRBV5-1 and TRBJ2-1, with TRBD2 identical over 8 bases. The V and J ends lost 7 bases and 1 base, in that order; junction bases with no gene match: 13. The germline V gene encodes CDR1 SGHRS and CDR2 YFSETQ. The CDR3 is made up of 17 amino acids. The CDR3 DNA follows: TGCGCCAGCTCTCTTGGAGGAGCGGGAGAGTCCTACAATGAGCAGTTCTTC. It codes for CASSLGGAGESYNEQFF.

The V gene is TRBV5-1, the J gene TRBJ1-2, with 7 bases fitting TRBD1. Trimming cost V 0 bases and J 8 bases; bases outside gene matches: 16. This CDR3 is built from 17 residues. Per the germline V gene, CDR1 is SGHRS and CDR2 is YFSETQ. The CDR3 protein is CASSLAKPGTELRGYTF. CDR3 nucleotides: TGCGCCAGCAGCTTGGCCAAGCCCGGGACAGAGTTAAGGGGCTACACCTTC.

This clone was found a few times. Within the sample, other DNA sequences also encode this same CDR3. The chain uses TRBV7-9 and TRBJ1-1, with no clear D. The CDR3 is made up of 14 amino acids. V lost 1 base and J 4 bases, leaving 10 bases between the germline ends. Germline CDR1 SEHNR, CDR2 FQNEAQ (reference sequence). This CDR3 is CASSLGGLGTEAFF. The CDR3, as DNA: TGTGCCAGCAGCTTAGGCGGGCTGGGCACTGAAGCTTTCTTT.

The chain links TRBV2 to TRBJ2-1; TRBD2 matches at 10 bases. V lost 6 bases, J lost 9 bases, and 17 bases stayed unmatched. The CDR3 covers 17 residues. Germline V CDR1 and CDR2: SNHLY, FYNNEI. The CDR3 sequence is CASRGGSSGRATSEQFF. The CDR3 bases are TGTGCCAGCAGGGGGGGGAGCAGCGGGAGGGCCACATCTGAGCAGTTCTTC. Filled out from reference TRBV2 and TRBJ2-1, the complete variable domain reads EPEVTQTPSHQVTQMGQEVILRCVPISNHLYFYWYRQILGQKVEFLVSFYNNEISEKSEIFDDQFSVERPDGSNFTLKIRSTKLEDSAMYFCASRGGSSGRATSEQFFGPGTRLTVL.

The J gene is TRBJ1-2, the V gene TRBV28, with TRBD1 as a possible D gene (5 bases). There are 14 residues in the CDR3. CDR1 and CDR2 (germline): MDHEN, SYDVKM. Deletions cut 2 bases from V and 7 bases from J, with 14 bases between. Written as DNA, the CDR3 is TGTGCCAGCAGTTTACCTCCTGACAGACCTGGCTACACCTTC. This gives the protein CASSLPPDRPGYTF.

The V gene is TRBV30, the J gene TRBJ2-1, with D perhaps assigned TRBD1 or TRBD2 (5 bases each). Germline V CDR1 and CDR2: GTSNPN, SVGIG (reference sequence). V lost 1 base and J lost 4, with 20 bases in between. The CDR3 contains 17 residues. The chain's CDR3 is CAWSARPKAEGYNEQFF. CDR3 sequence (DNA): TGTGCCTGGAGTGCCCGACCAAAAGCTGAGGGGTACAATGAGCAGTTCTTC.

The J gene is TRBJ1-1, the V gene TRBV19; tentative D call: TRBD1 (6 bases). The CDR3 covers 16 residues. The V end was cut by 0 bases, the J end by 4 bases, with 15 bases between. CDR1 is LNHDA, CDR2 SQIVND, per germline (reference sequence). CDR3 loop: CASSIDGGRRSTEAFF. The CDR3 DNA sequence: TGTGCCAGTAGTATAGATGGGGGGCGCCGGAGCACTGAAGCTTTCTTT.

The V call is TRBV6-6, the J call TRBJ1-5, with D uncertain. The CDR3 covers 15 residues. Germline lookup yields CDR1 MNHNY and CDR2 SVGAGI (reference sequence). With 6 bases removed from V and 1 base from J, the gap between germline ends came to 13 bases. Here the CDR3 reads CASSRTAASNQPQHF. The CDR3 coding sequence is TGTGCCAGCAGCCGAACCGCGGCGAGCAATCAGCCCCAGCATTTT.

This clone was recorded once. Distinct nucleotide sequences in the sample also encode this CDR3. The rearrangement links TRBV7-3 to TRBJ2-1, with a weak D call TRBD1 (7 bases). V lost 4 bases and J 10 bases, leaving 8 bases between the germline ends. Germline V gene sequence: CDR1 SGHTA, CDR2 FQGTGA. This CDR3 has 11 amino acids. CDR3 sequence (DNA): TGTGCCAGCAGCTCAGGGGGGGAGCAGTTCTTC. It encodes CASSSGGEQFF.

The V call is TRBV18, the J call TRBJ2-7; maybe TRBD1 (5 bases). The ends were cut back, 3 bases at V and 3 bases at J, with 9 bases in the middle. The germline gives CDR1 KGHSH, CDR2 LQKENI. This CDR3 is 13 amino acids long. In nucleotides, the CDR3 is TGTGCCAGCTCACCGGCAGGGCTCTACGAGCAGTACTTC. This encodes CASSPAGLYEQYF.

Of note for this clone: The sample holds other DNA sequences that translate to the same CDR3. V usage is TRBV28 and J usage is TRBJ1-2, with TRBD1 matching over 8 bases. Germline CDR1 MDHEN, CDR2 SYDVKM. The CDR3 is made up of 15 amino acids. V was clipped by 1 base and J by 2 bases; unmatched bases: 3. In nucleotides, the CDR3 is TGTGCCAGCAGTTTATTAAGGACAGGGAACTATGGCTACACCTTC. Translated, it gives CASSLLRTGNYGYTF.

The chain recombines TRBV11-2 with TRBJ2-2; D perhaps matches TRBD1 (5 bases). CDR3 length equals 15 residues. The ends were cut back, 1 base at V and 2 bases at J, with 8 bases in the middle. Per germline, CDR1 SGHAT and CDR2 FQNNGV. CDR3 loop: CASSLGTLNTGELFF. The CDR3 DNA is TGTGCCAGCAGCTTAGGGACACTTAACACCGGGGAGCTGTTTTTT.

The J gene is TRBJ1-5, the V gene TRBV7-9; D gene uncertain. This CDR3 contains 14 residues. V was shortened by 5 bases and J by 1 base, with 9 bases between the two germline ends. The V gene's germline CDR1 is SEHNR and CDR2 FQNEAQ (reference sequence). The CDR3 DNA is TGTGCCAGCAGCGGTCGGGCGAGCAATCAGCCCCAGCATTTT. The encoded protein is CASSGRASNQPQHF.

This clone turned up a few times. The sample carries other DNA sequences with the same CDR3. The V call is TRBV7-9, the J call TRBJ1-1; D is unresolved. Per germline, CDR1 SEHNR and CDR2 FQNEAQ (reference sequence). Trimming shortened V by 2 bases and J by 1 base, and 5 bases separated the two germline ends. This CDR3 is built from 13 residues. The CDR3 loop reads CASSLRRNTEAFF. The CDR3 DNA reads as TGTGCCAGCAGCTTACGCCGGAACACTGAAGCTTTCTTT. Supplemented by reference TRBV7-9 and TRBJ1-1, the full variable domain reads DTGVSQNPRHKITKRGQNVTFRCDPISEHNRLYWYRQTLGQGPEFLTYFQNEAQLEKSRLLSDRFSAERPKGSFSTLEIQRTEQGDSAMYLCASSLRRNTEAFFGQGTRLTVV.

There are a few counts of this clone. The rearrangement uses TRBV10-1 and TRBJ1-3, with no clear D. CDR1 is WNHNN and CDR2 is SYGVQD in the germline V gene (reference sequence). CDR3 length: 13 residues. Trimming removed 8 bases from V and 0 bases from J, with 8 bases in between. The CDR3 loop is CASARDSGNTIYF. In DNA form, the CDR3 reads TGCGCCAGCGCCAGAGACTCTGGAAACACCATATATTTT.

The chain carries TRBV28 and TRBJ2-7; TRBD1 matches 8 bases. CDR3 length equals 14 residues. Per germline, CDR1 MDHEN and CDR2 SYDVKM. J was trimmed by 2 bases and V by 6 bases; bases with no gene match: 6. The DNA of the CDR3 is TGTGCCAGCAGACCGACGGGACAGGCCTACGAGCAGTACTTC. Residues: CASRPTGQAYEQYF.

The chain uses TRBV9 and TRBJ1-3; D perhaps matches TRBD1 (5 bases). V was pared by 4 bases and J by 4 bases, with 15 bases between. Germline loops: CDR1 SGDLS, CDR2 YYNGEE. The CDR3 runs 15 residues. The CDR3 loop is CASSPQWGFGNTIYF. The DNA for the CDR3 is TGTGCCAGCAGCCCTCAATGGGGGTTCGGAAACACCATATATTTT.

The genes are TRBV19 and TRBJ1-2; 7 bases map to TRBD1. From germline, CDR1 is LNHDA and CDR2 SQIVND (reference sequence). There are 14 residues in the CDR3. Trimming cost V 6 bases and J 8 bases; bases outside gene matches: 12. This CDR3 is CASSLTGIYSGYTF. The CDR3 DNA reads as TGTGCCAGTAGCCTGACAGGGATCTACTCGGGCTACACCTTC.

The genes are TRBV7-9 and TRBJ2-1; D is perhaps TRBD1 (6 bases). The CDR3 is 14 residues long. V shed 6 bases and J shed 0 bases, with 9 bases lying between them. The germline V gene has CDR1 SEHNR and CDR2 FQNEAQ (reference sequence). CDR3 protein: CASRQGNSYNEQFF. The DNA of the CDR3 is TGTGCCAGCAGGCAGGGGAACTCCTACAATGAGCAGTTCTTC.

The gene calls are TRBV7-8 and TRBJ1-5, with TRBD1 matching over 8 bases. The CDR3 contains 14 residues. V lost 5 bases and J lost 11; bases outside the gene matches: 11. Germline-derived CDR1 and CDR2 are SGHVS and FQNEAQ. For the CDR3, the DNA is TGTGCCAGCAGCGACCGGGACAGGTTATCCACCCAGCATTTT. It yields the protein CASSDRDRLSTQHF.

Note on this clone: At the DNA level, this CDR3 is encoded by other sequences in the same sample as well. This chain joins TRBV29-1 and TRBJ1-1, with 7 bases matching TRBD1. The germline CDR1 and CDR2 sequences are SQVTM and ANQGSEA. V was pared by 7 bases and J by 1 base, with 3 bases of the junction left unmatched. This CDR3 is built from 12 residues. CDR3 in amino acids: CSARTGNTEAFF. CDR3 coding DNA: TGCAGCGCCCGGACAGGGAACACTGAAGCTTTCTTT. The full variable domain, with the rest looked up from reference TRBV29-1 and TRBJ1-1, is SAVISQKPSRDICQRGTSLTIQCQVDSQVTMMFWYRQQPGQSLTLIATANQGSEATYESGFVIDKFPISRPNLTFSTLTVSNMSPEDSSIYLCSARTGNTEAFFGQGTRLTVV.

The chain has TRBV6-1 and TRBJ1-1; no reliable D call. CDR1 is MNHNS, CDR2 SASEGT, per germline. The CDR3 is made up of 14 amino acids. V was cut by 0 bases and J by 5 bases, with 10 bases left in between. Here the CDR3 DNA reads TGTGCCAGCAGTGAAGCTACGGGATGGACTGAAGCTTTCTTT. It encodes CASSEATGWTEAFF.

This chain connects TRBV5-1 to TRBJ2-2; 10 bases are shared with TRBD2. CDR1 and CDR2 from the germline V gene are SGHRS and YFSETQ. The CDR3 contains 17 residues. The V segment lost 0 bases and the J segment 6 bases; nucleotides outside the gene matches: 8. The CDR3 DNA sequence: TGCGCCAGCAGCTTGGCCAAGGCTAGCGGGAGTCCCGGGGAGCTGTTTTTT. Translating gives CASSLAKASGSPGELFF.